This TCR beta chain was documented in a study of vaccination and CD4 T cells after COVID-19. As for the study in general: Convalescent donors totaled six males and four females, including two who were Hispanic. Sampling occurred at day 14 and days 161 to 241 post-vaccination in a few convalescent patients.

The table lists this clonotype with a few counts. Antigen unknown. With the Oncomine TCR Beta short-read assay, DNA from cultured CD4+ T cells was sequenced. MiXCR was run by TCRdb on the PCR reads, yielding one entry per CDR3 protein. The sample holds 21,000 or so distinct CDR3 sequences, approximately 42% seen once. Time point given: late sampling 161 to 241 days after vaccination in three convalescent patients. Treatment reported: approximately nine-day PBMC culture with coronavirus spike peptide pools or control peptides (ViraFEST assay). Whole-study results and caveats: For SARS-CoV-2-reactive clonotypes, the median went from around 20 to 38, a nonsignificant increase.

Trimming stripped 1 base from V and 5 bases from J, with 11 bases between. Germline CDR1 and CDR2: SGHTA and FQGNSA. The CDR3 has 14 amino acids. The TCR sequence derives from a human donor who had recovered from COVID-19. This chain uses TRBV7-2 with TRBJ1-1; D call uncertain. Material: CD4+ T cells from blood, cultured in vitro, obtained about 7 months after SARS-CoV-2 vaccination. CDR3 DNA sequence: TGTGCCAGCAGCTTAGGTCCAAGAGGAACTGAAGCTTTCTTT. It yields the protein CASSLGPRGTEAFF.